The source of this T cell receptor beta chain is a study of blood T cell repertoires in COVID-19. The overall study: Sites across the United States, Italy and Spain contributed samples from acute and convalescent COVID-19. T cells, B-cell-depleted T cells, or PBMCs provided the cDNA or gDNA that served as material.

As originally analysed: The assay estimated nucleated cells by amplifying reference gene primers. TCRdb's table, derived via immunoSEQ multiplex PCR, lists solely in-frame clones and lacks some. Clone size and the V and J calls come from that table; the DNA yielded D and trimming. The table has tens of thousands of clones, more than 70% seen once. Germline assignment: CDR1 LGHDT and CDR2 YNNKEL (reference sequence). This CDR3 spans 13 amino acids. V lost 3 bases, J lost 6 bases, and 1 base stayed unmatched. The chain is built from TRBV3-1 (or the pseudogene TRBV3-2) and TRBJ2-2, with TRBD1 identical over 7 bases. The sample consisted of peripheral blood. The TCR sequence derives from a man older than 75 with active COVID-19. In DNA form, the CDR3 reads TGTGCCAGCAGCCAGCAGGGGGCCGGGGAGCTGTTTTTT. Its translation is CASSQQGAGELFF.